This T cell receptor (beta chain) derives from a study of shared clonotypes between healthy human individuals. Background on the study: Those who served as donors were a couple of women and a few men between the ages of 18 and 49.

TCRdb keeps only in-frame clones here, not all; method: immunoSEQ multiplex PCR. The sample yields millions of clones, 85% to 95% seen once. General study findings and limits: Clonotype sharing among donors was expected to depend on sequencing depth.

To note about this clone: Its antigen remains unknown.

A CD45RA+ naive subset and a CD45RA-negative memory subset were split from CD4+ cells. The V gene lost 6 bases and the J gene lost 5 bases, with 14 bases spanning the gap. The CDR3 has 13 residues. Germline CDR1 reads ENHRY; CDR2 reads SYGVKD. The clonotype was recovered from a man younger than 35 in good health. The J gene is TRBJ2-7, the V gene TRBV10-3; D may correspond to TRBD1 or TRBD2 (7 bases each). The sequenced sample was naive CD4+ T cells sorted from blood. The subset was: CD45RA+ positively selected. The CDR3 DNA is TGTGCCATCAGAGGGGACAGCGGGGACGAGCAGTACTTC. As protein: CAIRGDSGDEQYF.